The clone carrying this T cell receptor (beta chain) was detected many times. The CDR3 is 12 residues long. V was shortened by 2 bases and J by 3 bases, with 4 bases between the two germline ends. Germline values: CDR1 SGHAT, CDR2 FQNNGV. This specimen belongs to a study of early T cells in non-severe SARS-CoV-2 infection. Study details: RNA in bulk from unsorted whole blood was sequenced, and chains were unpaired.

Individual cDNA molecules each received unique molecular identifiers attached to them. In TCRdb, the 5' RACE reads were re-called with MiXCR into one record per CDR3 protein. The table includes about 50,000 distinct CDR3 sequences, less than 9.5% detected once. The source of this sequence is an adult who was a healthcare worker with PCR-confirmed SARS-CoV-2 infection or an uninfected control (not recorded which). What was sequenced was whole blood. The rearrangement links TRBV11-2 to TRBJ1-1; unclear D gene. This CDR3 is CASSLTDTEAFF. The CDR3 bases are TGTGCCAGCAGCTTAACGGACACTGAAGCTTTCTTT.